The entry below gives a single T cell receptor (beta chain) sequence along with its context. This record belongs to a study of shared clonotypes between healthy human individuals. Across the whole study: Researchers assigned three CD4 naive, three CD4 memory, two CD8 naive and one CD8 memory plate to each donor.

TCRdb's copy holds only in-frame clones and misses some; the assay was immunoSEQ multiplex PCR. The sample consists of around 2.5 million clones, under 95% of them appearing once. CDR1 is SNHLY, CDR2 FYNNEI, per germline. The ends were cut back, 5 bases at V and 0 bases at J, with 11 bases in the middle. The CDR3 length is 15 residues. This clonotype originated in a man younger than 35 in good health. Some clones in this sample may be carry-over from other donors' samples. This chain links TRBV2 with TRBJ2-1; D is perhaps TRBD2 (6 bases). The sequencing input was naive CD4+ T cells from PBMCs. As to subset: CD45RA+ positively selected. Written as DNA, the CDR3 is TGTGCCAGCAGTTTAGCGGAGAGCTCCTACAATGAGCAGTTCTTC. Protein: CASSLAESSYNEQFF.